Sequencing of this TCR beta chain was carried out in a study of Ad26.COV2.S vaccination and SARS-CoV-2 variants. A single count supports this clone. The treatment here: around 19 received Ad26.COV2.S at low or high dose, single or two shots; roughly 5 received placebo; per-sample allocation not given. The samples date from day 63 after the first vaccine or placebo injection. This adult donor, from Boston, was 18-55 years old. In germline, CDR1 is MDHEN, CDR2 SYDVKM. The CDR3 is 14 amino acids. Trimming pared 3 bases from V and 0 bases from J, leaving 8 bases between. Produced via immunoSEQ multiplex PCR; TCRdb's table is partial and in-frame only. This sample has about 350,000 clones; approximately 84% occur once, and the top ten carry roughly 3.1%.

The rearrangement links TRBV28 to TRBJ1-2; D call uncertain. This clonotype was sampled from a person aged 18-60 years who received the Ad26.COV2.S COVID-19 vaccine or a placebo. The source material was peripheral blood, sampled in a trial of Ad26.COV2.S vaccine versus placebo. CDR3 DNA sequence: TGTGCCAGCAGTTTGAGAGTACCTAACTATGGCTACACCTTC. It specifies CASSLRVPNYGYTF.